The following is a T cell receptor (beta chain) sequence with its context. The record originates from a study of blood T cell repertoires in COVID-19. Overall study context: Both acute and convalescent COVID-19 samples were obtained from the United States, Italy and Spain. T cells, B-cell-depleted T cells, or PBMCs provided the cDNA or gDNA that served as material.

Some clones are missing from TCRdb's copy, which holds only in-frame ones; the method was immunoSEQ multiplex PCR. The sample lists tens of thousands of clones, about 91% occurring once. Germline lookup yields CDR1 SNHLY and CDR2 FYNNEI. V lost 3 bases and J lost 6; bases outside the gene matches: 4. This CDR3 has 14 residues. The TCR sequence derives from a man aged 40-49 years with COVID-19, enrolled during active disease. The chain employs TRBV2 and TRBJ1-2; TRBD1 matches at 10 bases. Sequencing was carried out using peripheral blood. The CDR3: CASSDVTGGHGYTF. DNA of the CDR3: TGTGCCAGCAGTGATGTGACAGGGGGCCATGGCTACACCTTC. Full variable domain (missing parts from reference TRBV2 and TRBJ1-2): EPEVTQTPSHQVTQMGQEVILRCVPISNHLYFYWYRQILGQKVEFLVSFYNNEISEKSEIFDDQFSVERPDGSNFTLKIRSTKLEDSAMYFCASSDVTGGHGYTFGSGTRLTVV.